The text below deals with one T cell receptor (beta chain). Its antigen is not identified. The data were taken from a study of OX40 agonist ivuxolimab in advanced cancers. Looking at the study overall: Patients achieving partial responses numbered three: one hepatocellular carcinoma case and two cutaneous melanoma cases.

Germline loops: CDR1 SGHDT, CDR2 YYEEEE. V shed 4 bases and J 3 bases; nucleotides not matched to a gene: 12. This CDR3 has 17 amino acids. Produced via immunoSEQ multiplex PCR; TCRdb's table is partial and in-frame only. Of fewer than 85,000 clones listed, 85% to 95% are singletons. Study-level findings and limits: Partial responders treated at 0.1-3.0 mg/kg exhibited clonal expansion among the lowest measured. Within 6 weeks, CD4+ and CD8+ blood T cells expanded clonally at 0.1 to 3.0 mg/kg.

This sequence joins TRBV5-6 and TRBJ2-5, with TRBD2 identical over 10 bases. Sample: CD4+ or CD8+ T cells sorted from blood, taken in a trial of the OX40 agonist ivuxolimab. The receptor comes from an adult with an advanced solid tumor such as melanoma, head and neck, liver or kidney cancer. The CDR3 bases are TGTGCCAGCAGCGCGACTAGCGGGTTACCTAAGAAAGAGACCCAGTACTTC. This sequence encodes CASSATSGLPKKETQYF.